These T cell receptor beta chains were read from a single sample in a study of long-term antiretroviral therapy in people with HIV. The assay was immunoSEQ multiplex PCR, and TCRdb's table has in-frame clones only and misses some. The table has over 15,000 clones, roughly 92% seen once. Sequencing was performed on unsorted PBMCs, taken 0.6 years after starting antiretroviral therapy. Source of these receptors: a woman between 35 and 50 years old with HIV. The CDR3 runs from the conserved cysteine through the conserved F or W. Fields, in order: CDR3 protein, CDR3 DNA, V gene, J gene, clone size, D gene. D genes are given only for firm matches. Size is omitted from some rows. Given values are once, few, many or a class for expanded clones.

cdr3_aa: CASSSIPGLAGSTDTQYF; cdr3_nt: TGTGCCAGCAGCTCAATCCCCGGACTAGCGGGATCCACAGATACGCAGTATTTT; v_call: TRBV7-2; j_call: TRBJ2-3; clone_size: -; d_call: TRBD2
cdr3_aa: CASSPGADTQYF; cdr3_nt: TGCGCCAGCAGCCCGGGGGCAGATACGCAGTATTTT; v_call: TRBV5-1; j_call: TRBJ2-3; clone_size: -; d_call: -
cdr3_aa: CAWGTSGISTDTQYF; cdr3_nt: TGTGCCTGGGGGACTAGCGGAATTAGCACAGATACGCAGTATTTT; v_call: TRBV30; j_call: TRBJ2-3; clone_size: -; d_call: TRBD2
cdr3_aa: CASSSPQRVETQYF; cdr3_nt: TGTGCCAGCAGCAGTCCCCAGCGGGTGGAGACCCAGTACTTC; v_call: TRBV7-9; j_call: TRBJ2-5; clone_size: few; d_call: -
cdr3_aa: CASSQQWRGEKLFF; cdr3_nt: TGTGCCAGCAGCCAACAATGGAGAGGGGAAAAACTGTTTTTT; v_call: TRBV14; j_call: TRBJ1-4; clone_size: -; d_call: -
cdr3_aa: CASSEWDRATDTQYF; cdr3_nt: TGTGCCAGCAGTGAATGGGACAGGGCCACAGATACGCAGTATTTT; v_call: TRBV25-1; j_call: TRBJ2-3; clone_size: -; d_call: TRBD1
cdr3_aa: CASRVDGESGANVLTF; cdr3_nt: TGTGCCAGCAGAGTTGATGGGGAGTCTGGGGCCAACGTCCTGACTTTC; v_call: TRBV7-9; j_call: TRBJ2-6; clone_size: -; d_call: -
cdr3_aa: CASSLWGVDEQYF; cdr3_nt: TGCGCCAGCAGCTTGTGGGGAGTTGACGAGCAGTACTTC; v_call: TRBV5-1; j_call: TRBJ2-7; clone_size: large; d_call: -
cdr3_aa: CASSFRDRGIATNEKLFF; cdr3_nt: TGTGCCAGCAGTTTCCGGGACAGGGGGATAGCAACTAATGAAAAACTGTTTTTT; v_call: TRBV2; j_call: TRBJ1-4; clone_size: -; d_call: TRBD1
cdr3_aa: CASGQKNEQYF; cdr3_nt: TGTGCTAGTGGTCAAAAGAACGAGCAGTACTTC; v_call: TRBV12-5; j_call: TRBJ2-7; clone_size: -; d_call: -
cdr3_aa: CASSSRQVYTEAFF; cdr3_nt: TGTGCCAGCAGCTCCAGACAGGTTTACACTGAAGCTTTCTTT; v_call: TRBV7-2; j_call: TRBJ1-1; clone_size: -; d_call: -
cdr3_aa: CASSPGTGGADGANVLTF; cdr3_nt: TGTGCCAGCAGCCCCGGGACAGGGGGCGCAGATGGGGCCAACGTCCTGACTTTC; v_call: TRBV7-2; j_call: TRBJ2-6; clone_size: -; d_call: TRBD1
cdr3_aa: CASSLSGYSNQPQHF; cdr3_nt: TGTGCCAGCAGCTTATCGGGATATAGCAATCAGCCCCAGCATTTT; v_call: TRBV7-9; j_call: TRBJ1-5; clone_size: -; d_call: -
cdr3_aa: CASSFRDRNGYTF; cdr3_nt: TGTGCCAGCAGCTTCCGGGACAGAAATGGCTACACCTTC; v_call: TRBV7-2; j_call: TRBJ1-2; clone_size: -; d_call: TRBD1
cdr3_aa: CAISERGGITVQETQYF; cdr3_nt: TGTGCCATCAGTGAGCGGGGGGGCATAACGGTCCAAGAGACCCAGTACTTC; v_call: TRBV10-3; j_call: TRBJ2-5; clone_size: -; d_call: TRBD2
cdr3_aa: CASSYGPKGSPLHF; cdr3_nt: TGCGCCAGCAGTTACGGGCCCAAGGGTTCACCCCTCCACTTT; v_call: TRBV5-1; j_call: TRBJ1-6; clone_size: -; d_call: -
cdr3_aa: CASSPIEANPGQGVYYGYTF; cdr3_nt: TGTGCCAGCTCACCGATTGAGGCGAACCCGGGACAGGGGGTTTACTATGGCTACACCTTC; v_call: TRBV18; j_call: TRBJ1-2; clone_size: -; d_call: TRBD1
cdr3_aa: CASSPGQGNYGYTF; cdr3_nt: TGTGCCAGCAGCCCCGGACAGGGGAACTATGGCTACACCTTC; v_call: TRBV5-4; j_call: TRBJ1-2; clone_size: -; d_call: TRBD1